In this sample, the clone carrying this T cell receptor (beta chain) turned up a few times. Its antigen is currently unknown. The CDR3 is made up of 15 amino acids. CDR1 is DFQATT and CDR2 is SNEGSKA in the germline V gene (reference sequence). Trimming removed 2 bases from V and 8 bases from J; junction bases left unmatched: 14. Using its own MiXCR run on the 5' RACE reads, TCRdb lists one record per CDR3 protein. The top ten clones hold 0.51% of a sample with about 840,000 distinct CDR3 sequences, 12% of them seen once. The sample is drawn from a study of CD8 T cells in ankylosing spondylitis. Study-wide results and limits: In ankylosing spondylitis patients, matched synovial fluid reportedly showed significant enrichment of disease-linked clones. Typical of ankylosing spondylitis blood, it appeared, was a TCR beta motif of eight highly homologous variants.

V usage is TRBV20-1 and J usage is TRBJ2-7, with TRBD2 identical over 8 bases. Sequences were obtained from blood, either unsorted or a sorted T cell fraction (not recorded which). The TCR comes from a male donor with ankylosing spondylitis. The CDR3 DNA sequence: TGCAGTGCTAGACACTCTGGCGGGAGCGGGAGCCAGCAGTACTTC. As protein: CSARHSGGSGSQQYF.